The 12 T cell receptor beta chains below were found in one sample sequenced in a study of OX40 agonist ivuxolimab in advanced cancers. Method: immunoSEQ multiplex PCR; TCRdb's copy keeps in-frame clones and lacks some. The sample has approximately 89,000 clones; roughly 88% are singletons. The input for sequencing was CD4+ or CD8+ T cells sorted from blood, taken in a trial of the OX40 agonist ivuxolimab. These receptors were taken from an adult with an advanced solid tumor such as melanoma, head and neck, liver or kidney cancer.

In its sample, this clone was seen a few times. The CDR3 carries no conserved terminal phenylalanine or tryptophan, so it likely arises from a read error. The DNA is omitted, as the CDR3 cannot be located on it reliably, and the CDR3 follows TCRdb's listing. V gene TRBV2 combines with J gene TRBJ1-3; the table gives TRBD1 as D, unverified against the DNA. The V gene's germline CDR1 is SNHLY and CDR2 FYNNEI. 11 amino acids form the CDR3, both terminal residues included. The CDR3 loop reads CASGNLRQESL.

V usage is TRBV5-1 and J usage is TRBJ2-3; TRBD2 matches 9 bases. The CDR3 has 15 residues. Germline CDR1 reads SGHRS; CDR2 reads YFSETQ. Germline trimming cut 2 bases from V and 2 bases from J; bases unmatched to any gene: 3. CDR3 protein: CASSLPGLATDTQYF. Here the CDR3 DNA reads TGCGCCAGCAGCTTACCGGGACTAGCCACAGATACGCAGTATTTT. Complete variable domain (other parts from reference TRBV5-1 and TRBJ2-3): KAGVTQTPRYLIKTRGQQVTLSCSPISGHRSVSWYQQTPGQGLQFLFEYFSETQRNKGNFPGRFSGRQFSNSRSEMNVSTLELGDSALYLCASSLPGLATDTQYFGPGTRLTVL.

This clone was recorded only once. The CDR3, as DNA: TGTGCCAGCAGCCCCACTTTTTCCGGAGGACAGGGAGGATACGAGCAGTACTTC. This gives the protein CASSPTFSGGQGGYEQYF. V usage is TRBV7-6 and J usage is TRBJ2-7; the match to TRBD1 covers 8 bases. The CDR3 has 18 amino acids. Trimming removed 5 bases from V and 4 bases from J; junction bases left unmatched: 19. CDR1 and CDR2 (germline): SGHVS, FNYEAQ. The full variable domain, completed using reference TRBV7-6 and TRBJ2-7, is GAGVSQSPRYKVTKRGQDVALRCDPISGHVSLYWYRQALGQGPEFLTYFNYEAQQDKSGLPNDRFSAERPEGSISTLTIQRTEQRDSAMYRCASSPTFSGGQGGYEQYFGPGTRLTVT.

The chain employs TRBV6-5 and TRBJ2-5, with TRBD1 identical over 10 bases. Germline values: CDR1 MNHEY, CDR2 SVGAGI. V shed 2 bases, J shed 4 bases, and the junction held 4 bases outside the gene matches. The CDR3 length is 15 residues. The CDR3 sequence: CASSYGQGVRETQYF. The CDR3 nucleotides are TGTGCCAGCAGTTACGGACAGGGGGTCCGAGAGACCCAGTACTTC.

The chain combines TRBV5-6 with TRBJ1-1, with D maybe TRBD1 (6 bases). The CDR3 is made up of 16 amino acids. V was clipped by 4 bases and J by 0 bases, with 16 bases between them. Germline CDR1 and CDR2: SGHDT and YYEEEE. CDR3 sequence: CASSRATGLMNTEAFF. The CDR3 DNA reads as TGTGCCAGCAGCCGTGCAACAGGGCTGATGAACACTGAAGCTTTCTTT.

The V and J genes are TRBV19 and TRBJ2-2; 13 nucleotides line up with TRBD2. This CDR3 has 16 residues. V lost 3 bases to trimming and J lost 7 bases; unmatched junction nucleotides: 5. Germline V lookup: CDR1 LNHDA, CDR2 SQIVND (reference sequence). CDR3 amino acids: CASSMRLAGGHGELFF. The DNA for the CDR3 is TGTGCCAGTAGTATGCGACTAGCGGGGGGACACGGGGAGCTGTTTTTT.

The V and J genes are TRBV18 and TRBJ2-3; D may be TRBD1 (6 bases). This CDR3 has 16 amino acids. Trimming stripped 6 bases from V and 2 bases from J, with 18 bases between. Germline CDR1 reads KGHSH; CDR2 reads LQKENI. The DNA for the CDR3 is TGTGCCAGCTCCCCGGCTGGGTCAGGGGCCACAGATACGCAGTATTTT. Translation: CASSPAGSGATDTQYF. The full variable domain, completed using reference TRBV18 and TRBJ2-3, is NAGVMQNPRHLVRRRGQEARLRCSPMKGHSHVYWYRQLPEEGLKFMVYLQKENIIDESGMPKERFSAEFPKEGPSILRIQQVVRGDSAAYFCASSPAGSGATDTQYFGPGTRLTVL.

V is TRBV5-6 and J is TRBJ1-1; D uncertain. The CDR3 consists of 17 residues. The germline V gene encodes CDR1 SGHDT and CDR2 YYEEEE. V lost 5 bases and J 0 bases, leaving 20 bases between the germline ends. The CDR3 DNA follows: TGTGCCAGCAGGATGGGCCTCGGGTCTCAAATGAACACTGAAGCTTTCTTT. It codes for CASRMGLGSQMNTEAFF.

The chain couples TRBV6-5 to TRBJ2-3, with 13 nucleotides matching TRBD2. Germline loops: CDR1 MNHEY, CDR2 SVGAGI. This CDR3 region has 16 residues. V gave up 0 bases and J gave up 5 bases; unmatched junction bases: 2. The CDR3: CASSYSLAGGLDTQYF. In DNA, the CDR3 is TGTGCCAGCAGTTACTCACTAGCGGGGGGGCTAGATACGCAGTATTTT.

The chain combines TRBV20-1 with TRBJ2-3; D gene unclear. The CDR3 consists of 11 residues. V was pared by 7 bases and J by 6 bases, with 11 bases between. Germline assignment: CDR1 DFQATT and CDR2 SNEGSKA (reference sequence). CDR3 DNA sequence: TGCAGTGTGCCAGTACGGGATACGCAGTATTTT. This sequence encodes CSVPVRDTQYF.

The chain has TRBV5-8 and TRBJ2-1; 10 bases fit TRBD1. V lost 4 bases to trimming and J lost 12 bases; unmatched junction nucleotides: 13. The CDR3 has 15 amino acids. Germline lookup yields CDR1 SGHTS and CDR2 YDEGEE. The chain's CDR3 is CASSQSGTGVRVQFF. CDR3 nucleotide sequence: TGTGCCAGCAGCCAATCCGGGACAGGGGTTCGTGTGCAGTTCTTC.

The chain has TRBV5-1 and TRBJ2-7; D call uncertain. The ends were cut back, 1 base at V and 0 bases at J, with 8 bases in the middle. The CDR3 runs 14 residues. CDR1 SGHRS and CDR2 YFSETQ come from the germline V gene. CDR3 nucleotide sequence: TGCGCCAGCAGCTTGCAGGAAAGCTCCTACGAGCAGTACTTC. Translated, it gives CASSLQESSYEQYF.